The 28 T cell receptor beta chains below were found in one sample sequenced in a study of T cell changes during pregnancy in multiple sclerosis. Assay: immunoSEQ multiplex PCR; the TCRdb copy retains only in-frame clones and omits some. Of fewer than 45,000 clones listed, around 89% are singletons. The source material was CD4+ T cells from peripheral blood mononuclear cells, sampled in the first trimester of pregnancy. These receptors all stem from a female donor with multiple sclerosis, enrolled in a pregnancy study.

The chain has TRBV7-8 and TRBJ1-4, with a weak D call TRBD1 (5 bases). The germline V gene encodes CDR1 SGHVS and CDR2 FQNEAQ. The CDR3 covers 15 residues. V was pared by 8 bases and J by 8 bases, with 21 bases between. CDR3 coding DNA: TGTGCCAGCGGGATTTACCGGGACTCGGGCGAAAAACTGTTTTTT. It codes for CASGIYRDSGEKLFF. The variable domain in full, with the rest retrieved from reference TRBV7-8 and TRBJ1-4, is GAGVSQSPRYKVAKRGQDVALRCDPISGHVSLFWYQQALGQGPEFLTYFQNEAQLDKSGLPSDRFFAERPEGSVSTLKIQRTQQEDSAVYLCASGIYRDSGEKLFFGSGTQLSVL.

This chain joins TRBV25-1 and TRBJ1-5; 9 bases line up with TRBD1. V trimming: 6 bases; J trimming: 7 bases; junction bases outside the gene matches: 7. Germline V gene lookup returns CDR1 MGHDK and CDR2 SYGVNS. The CDR3 extends over 14 amino acids. The CDR3 region is CASRGTGWEQPQHF. The CDR3 DNA sequence: TGTGCCAGCAGGGGGACAGGGTGGGAGCAGCCCCAGCATTTT.

The V call is TRBV28, the J call TRBJ1-3, with D maybe TRBD1 (6 bases). CDR3 size: 14 residues. The germline V and J ends were trimmed by 6 bases and 4 bases, with 13 bases remaining between them. Germline CDR1 MDHEN, CDR2 SYDVKM. The CDR3 nucleotides read TGTGCCAGCAGAACAGGGAGTGTCGGAAACACCATATATTTT. Amino acid sequence: CASRTGSVGNTIYF.

This chain links TRBV6-6 with TRBJ1-4; 7 positions match TRBD1. Looked up from germline, CDR1 is MNHNY and CDR2 is SVGAGI (reference sequence). The CDR3 covers 15 residues. J was trimmed by 8 bases and V by 2 bases; bases with no gene match: 8. CDR3 DNA sequence: TGTGCCAGCAGTTACCTGGGACAGACAAGGGAAAAACTGTTTTTT. Translating gives CASSYLGQTREKLFF.

V is TRBV6-1 and J is TRBJ1-5, with D uncertain. This CDR3 contains 13 residues. Trimming took off 7 bases at V and 6 bases at J, with 13 bases between the two ends. Germline CDR1 and CDR2: MNHNS and SASEGT. CDR3 amino acids: CASIPGKGQPQHF. Here the CDR3 DNA reads TGTGCCAGCATACCCGGGAAGGGTCAGCCCCAGCATTTT.

In its sample, this clone was seen once. V and J are TRBV6-1 and TRBJ1-1; the D is unclear. Per the germline V gene, CDR1 is MNHNS and CDR2 is SASEGT. The V end lost 2 bases, the J end lost 0 bases, and 4 bases lay between the germline ends. The CDR3 is 13 amino acids. DNA for the CDR3: TGTGCCAGCAGTGAAACGGTGAACACTGAAGCTTTCTTT. Translation: CASSETVNTEAFF.

Only one count was recorded for this clone. The chain links TRBV5-1 to TRBJ2-2; TRBD1 matches 7 bases. CDR1 is SGHRS, CDR2 YFSETQ, per germline. The junction had 4 bases not matched to a gene; V was cut back by 0 bases and J by 2 bases. This CDR3 region has 16 residues. CDR3 protein: CASSLEGALNTGELFF. In nucleotides, the CDR3 is TGCGCCAGCAGCTTGGAGGGGGCGCTCAACACCGGGGAGCTGTTTTTT.

As DNA, the CDR3 is TGTGCCAGCAGCTTAGTAGCGGGAGGGGGAAATGAGCAGTTCTTC. It yields the protein CASSLVAGGGNEQFF. V usage is TRBV7-2 and J usage is TRBJ2-1; 11 nucleotides line up with TRBD2. J lost 7 bases, V lost 1 base, and 3 bases had no gene match. Germline loops: CDR1 SGHTA, CDR2 FQGNSA. CDR3 size: 15 residues.

This chain links TRBV5-1 with TRBJ2-7; D is possibly TRBD2 (7 bases). V gave up 4 bases and J gave up 6 bases, with 17 bases separating them. Germline V lookup: CDR1 SGHRS, CDR2 YFSETQ. The CDR3 is 14 residues long. The CDR3 loop reads CASSLDRTGGEQYF. The CDR3 DNA reads TGCGCCAGCAGCCTAGACAGGACGGGGGGCGAGCAGTACTTC.

The chain links TRBV28 to TRBJ1-5; D might be TRBD1 (5 bases). CDR3 length: 16 residues. Germline lookup yields CDR1 MDHEN and CDR2 SYDVKM. V gave up 5 bases and J gave up 7 bases, with 21 bases separating them. The CDR3: CASSLRIQGRVQPQHF. CDR3 DNA: TGTGCCAGCAGTCTACGTATCCAGGGTAGGGTGCAGCCCCAGCATTTT.

The J gene is TRBJ2-7, the V gene TRBV29-1; the match to TRBD2 covers 9 bases. Germline values: CDR1 SQVTM, CDR2 ANQGSEA. This CDR3 is 15 amino acids long. The V and J ends lost 7 bases and 1 base, in that order; junction bases with no gene match: 11. The CDR3 spells CSASLTSGVSYEQYF. In DNA, the CDR3 is TGCAGCGCTTCATTGACTAGCGGAGTATCCTACGAGCAGTACTTC.

V is TRBV7-2 and J is TRBJ1-2; 8 nucleotides match TRBD1. Per germline, CDR1 SGHTA and CDR2 FQGNSA. V trimming: 4 bases; J trimming: 8 bases; junction bases outside the gene matches: 9. This CDR3 contains 14 residues. The CDR3 DNA reads as TGTGCCAGCAGCTCCCAGGGGGCGTTGTGGGGCTACACCTTC. Protein product: CASSSQGALWGYTF.

V usage is TRBV2 and J usage is TRBJ1-4; D uncertain. From germline, CDR1 is SNHLY and CDR2 FYNNEI. This CDR3 has 14 amino acids. With 6 bases removed from V and 6 bases from J, the gap between germline ends came to 14 bases. DNA for the CDR3: TGTGCCAGCAGGGTCCGGGGTGGGGATGAAAAACTGTTTTTT. Translating it yields CASRVRGGDEKLFF.

This rearrangement joins TRBV10-1 to TRBJ2-1; D remains ambiguous. The CDR3 sequence is 15 residues long. CDR1 and CDR2 from the germline V gene are WNHNN and SYGVQD (reference sequence). Between the trimmed V and J ends, which lost 0 bases and 7 bases, there was a span of 13 bases. CDR3 DNA: TGCGCCAGCAGTGAGTCGAGCGTAGACCCGAATGAGCAGTTCTTC. Translation gives CASSESSVDPNEQFF.

V usage is TRBV27 and J usage is TRBJ2-7; TRBD1 agrees at 11 bases. Germline CDR1 is MNHEY and CDR2 is SMNVEV (reference sequence). J gave up 0 bases and V 2 bases, and 15 bases lay outside the gene matches. This CDR3 comprises 20 residues. CDR3 in DNA: TGTGCCAGCAGTTTAAGGGGGGTCCGGACAGGGGGCGAGGGCTCCTACGAGCAGTACTTC. Protein product: CASSLRGVRTGGEGSYEQYF.

This clone was seen just once. The chain recombines TRBV6-5 with TRBJ2-2; no firm D call. The CDR3 length is 13 residues. The V gene's germline CDR1 is MNHEY and CDR2 SVGAGI. The V end lost 8 bases, the J end lost 2 bases, and 9 bases lay between the germline ends. As DNA, the CDR3 is TGTGCCAGCTTTGACACTAACACCGGGGAGCTGTTTTTT. Its protein is CASFDTNTGELFF.

The chain links TRBV7-2 to TRBJ2-7; TRBD1 is a possible D gene (6 bases). The V and J ends lost 3 bases and 1 base respectively, with 16 bases between them. The CDR3 runs to 16 residues. CDR1 and CDR2 (germline): SGHTA, FQGNSA. CDR3 nucleotide sequence: TGTGCCAGCAGCTTTGACGACAGGCTCACTTCCTACGAGCAGTACTTC. Amino acids: CASSFDDRLTSYEQYF.

This sequence joins TRBV2 and TRBJ1-3; no definite D call. CDR3 size: 16 residues. Germline V CDR1 and CDR2: SNHLY, FYNNEI. The V end lost 2 bases, the J end lost 4 bases, and 15 bases lay between the germline ends. The CDR3 DNA reads TGTGCCAGCAGTGAAATGGGCACCTTGACGGGAAACACCATATATTTT. Its protein is CASSEMGTLTGNTIYF.

The chain links TRBV29-1 to TRBJ1-5; TRBD1 matches 9 bases. Germline loops: CDR1 SQVTM, CDR2 ANQGSEA. With V trimmed by 5 bases and J by 6 bases, 11 bases remained unmatched. The CDR3 is made up of 15 amino acids. DNA of the CDR3: TGCAGCGTTAGAGCCACAGGGGGCACGGGTCAGCCCCAGCATTTT. As protein: CSVRATGGTGQPQHF.

This clone has a single count. The V and J genes are TRBV7-9 and TRBJ2-7; 10 bases are shared with TRBD1. This CDR3 is 19 amino acids long. J lost 1 base, V lost 3 bases, and 15 bases had no gene match. Germline CDR1 reads SEHNR; CDR2 reads FQNEAQ (reference sequence). CDR3: CASSFLPPKGQGRSYEQYF. CDR3 bases: TGTGCCAGCAGCTTTCTTCCGCCAAAGGGACAGGGGAGGTCCTACGAGCAGTACTTC.

The V gene is TRBV4-2, the J gene TRBJ2-7; 7 bases agree with TRBD2. The CDR3 length is 14 residues. The germline V gene encodes CDR1 LGHNA and CDR2 YNFKEQ. V dropped 4 bases and J dropped 8; count of bases not matched to a gene: 11. CDR3 amino acids: CASSPRAGGFQQYF. The DNA for the CDR3 is TGTGCCAGCAGCCCCAGGGCCGGGGGGTTCCAGCAGTACTTC.

The chain is built from TRBV11-2 and TRBJ1-1, with D hard to call. The CDR3 loop spans 15 amino acids. V was shortened by 5 bases and J by 3 bases, with 16 bases between the two germline ends. CDR1 is SGHAT and CDR2 is FQNNGV in the germline V gene. The CDR3, as DNA: TGTGCCAGCAGCACTAGACCAGAATGGGACACTGAAGCTTTCTTT. Amino acids: CASSTRPEWDTEAFF.

This clone was counted once. The chain recombines TRBV6-5 with TRBJ2-7; 8 bases fit TRBD2. Trimming took 2 bases from V and 0 from J; bases not matched to a gene: 6. Germline V CDR1 and CDR2: MNHEY, SVGAGI. CDR3 length: 16 amino acids. In nucleotides, the CDR3 is TGTGCCAGCAGTTACGATTTCGGGGGGGTCTCCTACGAGCAGTACTTC. It encodes CASSYDFGGVSYEQYF.

The chain combines TRBV18 with TRBJ1-6, with D uncertain. Trimming removed 3 bases from V and 8 bases from J, with 8 bases in between. Germline V gene data show CDR1 as KGHSH and CDR2 as LQKENI. The CDR3 is 13 residues long. The CDR3 is CASSPRSDSPLHF. In DNA, the CDR3 is TGTGCCAGCTCACCGAGGTCAGATTCACCCCTCCACTTT.

The chain is built from TRBV5-5 and TRBJ2-1; no reliable D call. Germline CDR1 is SGHKS and CDR2 is YYEKEE (reference sequence). Trimming pared 0 bases from V and 6 bases from J, leaving 10 bases between. The CDR3 spans 14 residues. The CDR3 DNA reads TGTGCCAGCAGCTTGGTGAGCACAGCCAATGAGCAGTTCTTC. Translating gives CASSLVSTANEQFF.

V usage is TRBV7-2 and J usage is TRBJ2-3; D uncertain. From germline, CDR1 is SGHTA and CDR2 FQGNSA. V lost 1 base and J lost 0, with 5 bases in between. This CDR3 has 14 amino acids. Written as DNA, the CDR3 is TGTGCCAGCAGCTTAGGCGCTAGCACAGATACGCAGTATTTT. Translating it yields CASSLGASTDTQYF.

This chain links TRBV29-1 with TRBJ2-2; D possibly corresponds to TRBD1 (6 bases). V gave up 2 bases and J gave up 4 bases, with 17 bases separating them. The CDR3 has 16 amino acids. CDR1 and CDR2 from the germline V gene are SQVTM and ANQGSEA. The CDR3 sequence: CSVEMGAAPGTGELFF. In DNA form, the CDR3 reads TGCAGCGTTGAAATGGGGGCGGCCCCGGGCACCGGGGAGCTGTTTTTT.

This chain connects TRBV19 to TRBJ1-1, with 7 positions matching TRBD1. This CDR3 is 19 amino acids long. The V gene's germline CDR1 is LNHDA and CDR2 SQIVND (reference sequence). V gave up 6 bases and J gave up 0 bases; unmatched junction bases: 19. CDR3 protein: CASRTVGGTVLTLNTEAFF. The DNA for the CDR3 is TGTGCCAGTAGAACTGTTGGAGGGACAGTCTTAACCTTGAACACTGAAGCTTTCTTT.